The sequence of this T cell receptor beta chain was determined in a study of blood T cell repertoires in COVID-19. Study background: Sample material is recorded as cDNA or gDNA derived from T cells, B-cell-depleted T cells, or PBMCs.

With V trimmed by 4 bases and J by 5 bases, 4 bases remained unmatched. Germline values: CDR1 SQVTM, CDR2 ANQGSEA. The CDR3 covers 13 residues. Measured with immunoSEQ multiplex PCR; TCRdb has only the in-frame clones, and not every one. The sample has over 150,000 clones, 75% to 90% seen once; the top ten hold around 1.1%. This sequence joins TRBV29-1 and TRBJ2-5; 10 bases fit TRBD1. Sequencing input: peripheral blood. The origin of this receptor is a man aged 30 to 39 with acute or convalescent COVID-19. The CDR3 DNA reads as TGCAGCGTTGGGCGGGACAGGGGTGAGACCCAGTACTTC. Translated, it gives CSVGRDRGETQYF. Complete variable domain (other parts from reference TRBV29-1 and TRBJ2-5): SAVISQKPSRDICQRGTSLTIQCQVDSQVTMMFWYRQQPGQSLTLIATANQGSEATYESGFVIDKFPISRPNLTFSTLTVSNMSPEDSSIYLCSVGRDRGETQYFGPGTRLLVL.